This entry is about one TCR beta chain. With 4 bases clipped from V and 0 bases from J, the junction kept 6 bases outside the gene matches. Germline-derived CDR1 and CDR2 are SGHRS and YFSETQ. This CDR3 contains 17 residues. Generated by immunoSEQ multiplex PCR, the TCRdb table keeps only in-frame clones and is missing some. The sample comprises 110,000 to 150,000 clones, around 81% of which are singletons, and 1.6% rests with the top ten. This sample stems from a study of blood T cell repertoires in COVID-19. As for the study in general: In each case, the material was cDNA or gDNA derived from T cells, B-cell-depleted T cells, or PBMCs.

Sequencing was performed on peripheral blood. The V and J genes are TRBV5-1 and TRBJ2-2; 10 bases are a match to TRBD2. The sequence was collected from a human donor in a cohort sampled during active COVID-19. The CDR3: CASSRTSGTPNTGELFF. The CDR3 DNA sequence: TGCGCCAGCAGCCGGACTAGCGGAACCCCGAACACCGGGGAGCTGTTTTTT.